This TCR beta chain was recovered during a study of cytomegalovirus exposure and HLA in healthy donors. PCR involved 60 Vbeta and 13 Jbeta primers. TCRdb's copy holds only in-frame clones and misses some; the assay was immunoSEQ multiplex PCR. The sample consists of over 30,000 clones, less than 75% of them appearing once. This receptor was identified in a man aged 40-50 years in good health and CMV-seropositive. Sequencing used PBMCs.

CDR3 in DNA: TGTGCCAGCAGCCCGACCCGGGGGTTCAGCGAGCAGTACTTC. Amino acids: CASSPTRGFSEQYF. The rearrangement links TRBV7-2 to TRBJ2-7, with D maybe TRBD2 (6 bases). The CDR3 covers 14 residues. CDR1 SGHTA and CDR2 FQGNSA come from the germline V gene. Between the trimmed V and J ends, which lost 5 bases and 6 bases, there was a span of 17 bases.